Presented here are 17 T cell receptor beta chains from one specimen sequenced in a study of control samples from healthy donors and cancer patients (TCRdb year 2020). To prepare the library, the immunoSEQ multiplex PCR assay was applied. In its TCRdb copy, this immuneACCESS table keeps in-frame sequences only and misses some clones. Where compared with another copy, unresolved V genes explain less than half of these, and the others have no known cause. The sample data list some 120,000 clones, and around 87% of these were observed just once. The ten top clones hold about 3% of the sample. The specimen sequenced was blood. Every receptor here comes from a man aged 55 to 70 in good health.

The rearrangement links TRBV7-2 to TRBJ1-1, with D unclear. V shed 1 base and J shed 7 bases, with 7 bases lying between them. The CDR3 is 12 amino acids. The germline V gene has CDR1 SGHTA and CDR2 FQGNSA. The chain's CDR3 is CASSLGGIEAFF. CDR3 bases: TGTGCCAGCAGCTTAGGAGGTATTGAAGCTTTCTTT.

This clone came up a few times. The chain recombines TRBV6-5 with TRBJ2-5; D is unresolved. Trimming took off 7 bases at V and 2 bases at J, with 8 bases between the two ends. The CDR3 runs 12 residues. Germline assignment: CDR1 MNHEY and CDR2 SVGAGI. CDR3 protein: CASNWAQETQYF. The CDR3 bases are TGTGCCAGCAATTGGGCACAAGAGACCCAGTACTTC.

The chain carries TRBV5-6 and TRBJ2-3; perhaps TRBD2 as D (6 bases). The V gene lost 4 bases and the J gene lost 6 bases, with 18 bases spanning the gap. Germline values: CDR1 SGHDT, CDR2 YYEEEE. The CDR3 contains 15 residues. In DNA, the CDR3 is TGTGCCAGCAGCCTAGGGACTTTAGGATCGGATACGCAGTATTTT. It codes for CASSLGTLGSDTQYF.

This chain uses TRBV6-5 with TRBJ2-7, with TRBD1 identical over 8 bases. The trim removed 4 bases at V and 9 bases at J, leaving 5 bases unmatched. The CDR3 extends over 12 amino acids. CDR1 and CDR2 from the germline V gene are MNHEY and SVGAGI. The CDR3 DNA reads TGTGCCAGCAGTTTCCAGGGGGCCATGCAGTACTTC. Protein: CASSFQGAMQYF.

The J gene is TRBJ2-7, the V gene TRBV11-2; D possibly corresponds to TRBD1 (5 bases). Trimming took off 5 bases at V and 0 bases at J, with 11 bases between the two ends. Per germline, CDR1 SGHAT and CDR2 FQNNGV. This CDR3 comprises 14 residues. The CDR3 region has the DNA TGTGCCAGCAGCCTCCGACAGAGCTCCTACGAGCAGTACTTC. Its translation is CASSLRQSSYEQYF.

DNA of the CDR3: TGTGCCAGCAGTTACTCGAATTGGGGCTACACCTTC. This gives the protein CASSYSNWGYTF. This chain connects TRBV6-5 to TRBJ1-2, with D unclear. The V end was cut by 0 bases, the J end by 8 bases, with 7 bases between. Looked up from germline, CDR1 is MNHEY and CDR2 is SVGAGI. This CDR3 spans 12 amino acids.

The chain is built from TRBV3-1 (or the pseudogene TRBV3-2) and TRBJ1-1, with a weak D call TRBD1 (6 bases). Trimming removed 1 base from V and 7 bases from J, with 13 bases in between. In germline, CDR1 is LGHDT, CDR2 YNNKEL (reference sequence). CDR3 length equals 14 residues. CDR3 in DNA: TGTGCCAGCAGCCAAGTTGGACAGCGGTTTGAAGCTTTCTTT. Translated, it gives CASSQVGQRFEAFF.

The chain combines TRBV13 with TRBJ1-4; possibly TRBD1 for D (6 bases). The CDR3 totals 15 residues. V was shortened by 5 bases and J by 4 bases, with 14 bases between the two germline ends. Looked up from germline, CDR1 is PRHDT and CDR2 is FYEKMQ (reference sequence). The CDR3 loop is CASSPGTGFNEKLFF. CDR3 DNA: TGTGCCAGCAGCCCTGGTACAGGGTTTAATGAAAAACTGTTTTTT.

The chain recombines TRBV28 with TRBJ2-3, with 9 bases fitting TRBD1. J gave up 2 bases and V 6 bases, and 6 bases lay outside the gene matches. The length of the CDR3 is 15 residues. Germline CDR1 reads MDHEN; CDR2 reads SYDVKM. The CDR3 region is CASSAGTGFTDTQYF. In DNA, the CDR3 is TGTGCCAGCAGCGCCGGGACAGGGTTCACAGATACGCAGTATTTT.

The J gene is TRBJ1-5, the V gene TRBV19; D is uncertain. The V gene lost 5 bases and the J gene lost 9 bases, with 17 bases spanning the gap. The V gene's germline CDR1 is LNHDA and CDR2 SQIVND (reference sequence). This CDR3 is 14 amino acids long. The CDR3 is CASSPGPDAGPQHF. The CDR3 region has the DNA TGTGCCAGTAGTCCTGGGCCCGATGCTGGGCCCCAGCATTTT.

V usage is TRBV19 and J usage is TRBJ1-4; D may be TRBD1 (5 bases). In germline, CDR1 is LNHDA, CDR2 SQIVND (reference sequence). Trimming removed 3 bases from V and 0 bases from J, with 8 bases in between. The CDR3 is 15 amino acids. The CDR3 DNA sequence: TGTGCCAGTAGTATCCAGGGAACAACTAATGAAAAACTGTTTTTT. Protein: CASSIQGTTNEKLFF.

This chain links TRBV18 with TRBJ2-3; D gene uncertain. CDR1 is KGHSH, CDR2 LQKENI, per germline. The V end was cut by 2 bases, the J end by 6 bases, with 9 bases between. This CDR3 is built from 13 residues. The CDR3 spells CASSPDISDTQYF. The CDR3 bases are TGTGCCAGCTCACCAGATATTTCTGATACGCAGTATTTT.

The V and J genes are TRBV3-1 (or the pseudogene TRBV3-2) and TRBJ1-3; D unresolved. CDR3 size: 14 residues. Germline loops: CDR1 LGHDT, CDR2 YNNKEL (reference sequence). The ends were cut back, 1 base at V and 0 bases at J, with 4 bases in the middle. The CDR3 nucleotides are TGTGCCAGCAGCCAAGCAGGCTCTGGAAACACCATATATTTT. It specifies CASSQAGSGNTIYF.

This chain links TRBV30 with TRBJ2-7, with a tentative D call TRBD2 (5 bases). The V gene lost 3 bases and the J gene lost 3 bases, with 9 bases spanning the gap. Germline CDR1 reads GTSNPN; CDR2 reads SVGIG (reference sequence). This CDR3 has 12 amino acids. The DNA for the CDR3 is TGTGCCTGGAGCGTGGACTTCTACGAGCAGTACTTC. Amino acid sequence: CAWSVDFYEQYF.

The count of this clone is one. V gene TRBV30 combines with J gene TRBJ1-1; 7 positions agree with TRBD1. Germline CDR1 is GTSNPN and CDR2 is SVGIG (reference sequence). This CDR3 is built from 14 residues. Trimming at V came to 4 bases and at J to 2 bases, leaving 7 bases not matched to a gene. The CDR3 spells CAWTLGQVNTEAFF. The CDR3, as DNA: TGTGCCTGGACCCTAGGACAGGTTAACACTGAAGCTTTCTTT.

V and J are TRBV30 and TRBJ1-1, with no clear D. Germline values: CDR1 GTSNPN, CDR2 SVGIG (reference sequence). Trimming took 5 bases from V and 2 from J, leaving 18 bases between them. There are 15 residues in the CDR3. The CDR3 sequence: CAWDPRGRPNTEAFF. CDR3 DNA sequence: TGTGCCTGGGATCCACGAGGACGGCCCAACACTGAAGCTTTCTTT. The whole variable domain, filled in from reference TRBV30 and TRBJ1-1, reads SQTIHQWPATLVQPVGSPLSLECTVEGTSNPNLYWYRQAAGRGLQLLFYSVGIGQISSEVPQNLSASRPQDRQFILSSKKLLLSDSGFYLCAWDPRGRPNTEAFFGQGTRLTVV.

The rearrangement links TRBV11-2 to TRBJ2-7; D is uncertain. The V and J ends lost 5 bases and 5 bases respectively, with 13 bases between them. Germline CDR1 is SGHAT and CDR2 is FQNNGV. The CDR3 has 13 amino acids. CDR3 nucleotides: TGTGCCAGCAGCCTGTCCTATGAGGACGAGCAGTACTTC. It translates to CASSLSYEDEQYF.